Sequencing of this T cell receptor (beta chain) was carried out in a study of blood T cells in healthy people across ages. Study-level information: About one barcoded beta molecule per two T cells was the capture yield of template switching.

PCR was performed a second time for about 7 to 11 cycles using a sample-barcoded 5' primer and a J-beta primer mix. MiXCR was run by TCRdb on the 5' RACE reads, yielding one entry per CDR3 protein. The sample comprises 600,000 to 850,000 distinct CDR3 sequences, just under 25% of which are singletons, and more than 8% rests with the top ten. V dropped 6 bases and J dropped 5; count of bases not matched to a gene: 4. Germline V lookup: CDR1 MNHEY, CDR2 SVGAGI. CDR3 size: 15 residues. This clonotype was detected a few times. Investigators took 9.5 to 10 milliliters of peripheral blood from every donor. At least 7 million PBMCs were isolated per sample. These data also featured in a second study, about T cells of mothers and their children. That report notes: In each mother, TCR beta CDR3 reads exceeded 8 million; in each child, they numbered approximately 3 million.

Material: blood. The rearrangement links TRBV6-5 to TRBJ1-6; 10 positions match TRBD1. The source of this sequence is a boy aged 5 to 17 in good health. The chain's CDR3 is CASRIGTGDNSPLHF. The CDR3 DNA follows: TGTGCCAGCAGAATAGGGACAGGGGATAATTCACCCCTCCACTTT.